The following is a T cell receptor beta chain sequence with its context. The target antigen is unknown. Investigators pulled total RNA out of whole blood and did not sort T cells. Each TCR library used roughly 3,500 ng of total RNA. A 6-nucleotide sample barcode was carried by the UMIs, which template switching added. TCRdb reprocessed the 5' RACE reads and keeps a single row for each CDR3 protein, giving no DNA. The sample's table shows about 300,000 distinct CDR3 sequences. This specimen comes from a study of monozygotic twins with inflammatory bowel disease. Study results and limitations: The analysis failed to separate different T cell subtypes.

This CDR3 has 13 amino acids. The sequencing sample was made of blood. The receptor was isolated from a human donor with ulcerative colitis or Crohn's disease, or a healthy co-twin of an affected twin (not recorded which). This chain uses TRBV12-3 or TRBV12-4 with TRBJ2-7; TCRdb names TRBD2, which stays unverified in the absence of DNA. This CDR3 is CASSFLPRGEQYF.